This passage covers 9 T cell receptor beta chains from one sample sequenced in a study of blood T cell repertoires in COVID-19 (dated by TCRdb to 2020 to 2022). To prepare the library, the immunoSEQ multiplex PCR assay was applied. TCRdb re-hosts the immuneACCESS table, in-frame sequences only. Its copies lack some clones; in the studies checked, an unresolved V gene accounts for under half of them, and the cause for the rest is not known. The sample table contains tens of thousands of clones; only one count was recorded for 88% of them. The ten largest clones take up about a fifth of the sample. Material for sequencing was peripheral blood. The receptors were sampled from a woman in her fifties or sixties with active or convalescent COVID-19.

This clone was seen more than once but under ten times. This chain links TRBV30 with TRBJ1-5; D is ambiguous. The germline V gene encodes CDR1 GTSNPN and CDR2 SVGIG (reference sequence). Trimming cost V 2 bases and J 2 bases, with 10 bases left between them. This CDR3 has 14 amino acids. The CDR3 is CAWSRPGGNQPQHF. CDR3 coding DNA: TGTGCCTGGAGTCGTCCCGGGGGCAATCAGCCCCAGCATTTT.

The genes are TRBV7-3 and TRBJ2-1; TRBD2 agrees at 14 bases. J lost 9 bases, V lost 5 bases, and 9 bases had no gene match. The CDR3 runs 16 residues. Looked up from germline, CDR1 is SGHTA and CDR2 is FQGTGA. CDR3 sequence (DNA): TGTGCCAGCAGCAGGGGGACTAGCGGGAGTTTCGGTGAGCAGTTCTTC. Its protein product is CASSRGTSGSFGEQFF.

V gene TRBV11-2 combines with J gene TRBJ1-2, with 11 bases lining up with TRBD1. Germline CDR1 reads SGHAT; CDR2 reads FQNNGV. V shed 6 bases and J 6 bases; nucleotides not matched to a gene: 9. This CDR3 is built from 15 residues. CDR3 nucleotides: TGTGCCAGCAGTTACGGACAGGGGGCTGGGGATGGCTACACCTTC. This encodes CASSYGQGAGDGYTF.

The chain joins TRBV12-3 or TRBV12-4 to TRBJ2-1; 7 bases are shared with TRBD2. CDR3 length equals 13 residues. V was pared by 2 bases and J by 9 bases, with 4 bases of the junction left unmatched. The CDR3 spells CASSLWLAAEQFF. CDR3 nucleotide sequence: TGTGCCAGCAGTTTATGGCTAGCGGCTGAGCAGTTCTTC.

V is TRBV10-1 and J is TRBJ2-1; tentatively, D is TRBD2 (6 bases). Looked up from germline, CDR1 is WNHNN and CDR2 is SYGVQD (reference sequence). V was trimmed by 0 bases and J by 4 bases, leaving 10 bases between them. The CDR3 is made up of 15 amino acids. The CDR3 region has the DNA TGCGCCAGCAGTGAGTCGACGGGAGCTTACAATGAGCAGTTCTTC. It encodes CASSESTGAYNEQFF.

On this clone itself: The sample contains more than one DNA sequence encoding this CDR3. The chain links TRBV11-3 to TRBJ2-7; D ambiguous. The CDR3 is 12 residues long. Germline CDR1 reads SGHNT; CDR2 reads YENEEA. The V end was cut by 5 bases, the J end by 5 bases, with 10 bases between. CDR3 amino acids: CASSPNANEQYF. CDR3 sequence (DNA): TGTGCCAGCAGCCCCAACGCGAACGAGCAGTACTTC.

The V gene is TRBV13, the J gene TRBJ2-1; 12 bases are a match to TRBD2. Germline trimming cut 6 bases from V and 7 bases from J; bases unmatched to any gene: 4. This CDR3 is 14 amino acids long. CDR1 and CDR2 (germline): PRHDT, FYEKMQ (reference sequence). In DNA form, the CDR3 reads TGTGCCAGCAGACTAGCGGGAGGCTCAAATGAGCAGTTCTTC. Residues: CASRLAGGSNEQFF.

In DNA form, the CDR3 reads TGCGCCAGCAGCCAGGAGAGAACAGGGGGGACTGAAGCTTTCTTT. This translates into CASSQERTGGTEAFF. V is TRBV4-1 and J is TRBJ1-1; 8 bases align to TRBD1. Germline V CDR1 and CDR2: MGHRA, YSYEKL. The CDR3 consists of 15 residues. The V and J ends lost 3 bases and 5 bases, in that order; junction bases with no gene match: 8.

This chain uses TRBV5-4 with TRBJ1-3, with D possibly being TRBD1 (6 bases). The CDR3 covers 14 residues. Between the trimmed V and J ends, which lost 6 bases and 3 bases, there was a span of 13 bases. Per the germline V gene, CDR1 is SGHNT and CDR2 is YYREEE (reference sequence). CDR3 region: CASNIDRSGNTIYF. Written as DNA, the CDR3 is TGTGCCAGCAACATTGACAGGAGTGGAAACACCATATATTTT.